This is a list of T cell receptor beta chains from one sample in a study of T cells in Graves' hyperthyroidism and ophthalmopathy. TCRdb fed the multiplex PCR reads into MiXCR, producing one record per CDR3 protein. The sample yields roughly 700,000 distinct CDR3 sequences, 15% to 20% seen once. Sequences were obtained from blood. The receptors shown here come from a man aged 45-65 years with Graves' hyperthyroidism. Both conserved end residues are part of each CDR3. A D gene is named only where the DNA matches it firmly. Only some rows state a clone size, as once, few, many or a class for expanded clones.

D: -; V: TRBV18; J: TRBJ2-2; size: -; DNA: TGTGCCAGCTCACCGCCTGGGAAGGGAGTCAGCACCGGGGAGCTGTTTTTT; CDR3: CASSPPGKGVSTGELFF
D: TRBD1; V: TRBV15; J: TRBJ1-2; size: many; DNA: TGTGCCACCAGCAGAGTGGGGACAGGGGATGGCTACACCTTC; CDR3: CATSRVGTGDGYTF
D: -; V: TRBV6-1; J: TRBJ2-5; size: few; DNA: TGTGCCAGCAGTGACCGACGGATCCAAGAGACCCAGTACTTC; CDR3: CASSDRRIQETQYF
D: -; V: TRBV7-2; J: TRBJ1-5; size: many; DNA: TGTGCCAGCAGCCGCCAGACAGGACTTAGCAATCAGCCCCAGCATTTT; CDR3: CASSRQTGLSNQPQHF
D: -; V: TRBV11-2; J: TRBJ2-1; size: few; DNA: TGTGCCAGCAGCTCTCCGGGACCCCAGGAGCAGTTCTTC; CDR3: CASSSPGPQEQFF
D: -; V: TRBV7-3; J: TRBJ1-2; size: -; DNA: TGTGCCAGCAGCTTAAGCCGAGACATCTCTCAGGGGGGCTACACCTTC; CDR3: CASSLSRDISQGGYTF
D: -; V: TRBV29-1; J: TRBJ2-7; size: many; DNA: TGCAGCGTTGGTTTGGAGTCATACGAGCAGTACTTC; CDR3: CSVGLESYEQYF
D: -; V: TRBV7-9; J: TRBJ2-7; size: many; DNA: TGTGCCAGCAGCTTGGGGGGACTTCCAAGGCACTACGAGCAGTACTTC; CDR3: CASSLGGLPRHYEQYF
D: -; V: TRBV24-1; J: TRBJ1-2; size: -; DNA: TGTGCCACCAGTGCCTTGAACCGGGACGGCTACACCTTC; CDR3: CATSALNRDGYTF
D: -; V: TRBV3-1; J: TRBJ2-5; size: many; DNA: TGTGCCAGCAGCCGACTCGGCGACCTACAAGAGACCCAGTACTTC; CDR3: CASSRLGDLQETQYF
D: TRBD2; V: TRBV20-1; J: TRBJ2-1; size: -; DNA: TGCAGTGCTCTGGGACTAGCGGGAGGTCACAATGAGCAGTTCTTC; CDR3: CSALGLAGGHNEQFF
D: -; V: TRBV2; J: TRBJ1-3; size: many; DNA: TGTGCCAGCAGTGGGGGAATTACTGGAAACACCATATATTTT; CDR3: CASSGGITGNTIYF
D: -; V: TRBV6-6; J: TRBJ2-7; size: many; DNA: TGTGCCAGCAGTTACGTTGCAGGCAGCTACGAGCAGTACTTC; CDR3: CASSYVAGSYEQYF
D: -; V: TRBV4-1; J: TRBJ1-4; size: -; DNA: TGCGCCAGCAGCCCAGGTTTCACAACTAATGAAAAACTGTTTTTT; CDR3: CASSPGFTTNEKLFF
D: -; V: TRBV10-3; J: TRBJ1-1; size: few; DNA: TGTGCCTCAAAGGGGGGAATGAACACTGAAGCTTTCTTT; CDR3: CASKGGMNTEAFF
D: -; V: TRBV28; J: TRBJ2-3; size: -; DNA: TGTGCCAGCAGTGACTACAGCACAGATACGCAGTATTTT; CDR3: CASSDYSTDTQYF
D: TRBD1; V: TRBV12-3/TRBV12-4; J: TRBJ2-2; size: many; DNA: TGTGCCAGCAGTTTAGGGACAGGGTACGCCGGGGAGCTGTTTTTT; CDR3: CASSLGTGYAGELFF
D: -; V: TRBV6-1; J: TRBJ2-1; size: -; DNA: TGTGCCAGCAGTGGCTGGCAGGATGGGTTCTTC; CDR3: CASSGWQDGFF
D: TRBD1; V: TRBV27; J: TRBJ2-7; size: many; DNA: TGTGCCAGCAGTTCGCCCCGGGACAGGGGGCGATACGAGCAGTACTTC; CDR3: CASSSPRDRGRYEQYF
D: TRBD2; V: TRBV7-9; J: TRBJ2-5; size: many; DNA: TGTGCCAGCAGCCAGAGCGGGAGCAGCGAGACCCAGTACTTC; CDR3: CASSQSGSSETQYF
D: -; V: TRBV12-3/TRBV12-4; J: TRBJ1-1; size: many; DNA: TGTGCCAGCACCCCGGACCGGAACACTGAAGCTTTCTTT; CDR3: CASTPDRNTEAFF
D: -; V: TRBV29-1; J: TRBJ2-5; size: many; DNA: TGCAGCGTTGACCTATTCTACCAAGAGACCCAGTACTTC; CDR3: CSVDLFYQETQYF
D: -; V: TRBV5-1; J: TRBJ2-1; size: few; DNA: TGCGCCAGCAACCGAGGGTCAGAAAATGAGCAGTTCTTC; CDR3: CASNRGSENEQFF
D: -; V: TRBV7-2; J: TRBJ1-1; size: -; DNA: TGTGCCAGCGGAGGACGTGTGGACAGACACACTGAAGCTTTCTTT; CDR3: CASGGRVDRHTEAFF
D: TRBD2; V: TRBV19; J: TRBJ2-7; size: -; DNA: TGTGCCAGTAGCCAGGGACTAGCGGGGAGGAGCGAGCAGTACTTC; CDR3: CASSQGLAGRSEQYF
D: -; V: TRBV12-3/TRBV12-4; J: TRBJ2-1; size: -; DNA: TGTGCCAGCAGCCGCCCCGGGGCAGGGAACATTGAGCAGTTCTTC; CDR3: CASSRPGAGNIEQFF
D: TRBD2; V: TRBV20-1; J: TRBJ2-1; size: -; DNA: TGCAGTGCTAAGAGCGGGAGCTACAATGAGCAGTTCTTC; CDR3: CSAKSGSYNEQFF
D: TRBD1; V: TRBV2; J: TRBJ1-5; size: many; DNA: TGTGCCAGCAGTGTACAGGGGCTTAGCCAGCCCCAGCATTTT; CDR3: CASSVQGLSQPQHF
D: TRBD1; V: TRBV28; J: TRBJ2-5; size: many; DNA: TGTGCCAGCAGTTTTTGGACAGGGAGTGGAGAGACCCAGTACTTC; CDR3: CASSFWTGSGETQYF
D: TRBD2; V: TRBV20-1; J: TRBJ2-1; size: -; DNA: TGCAGTGCTAGACTAGCGGGAGTAGCTTACAATGAGCAGTTCTTC; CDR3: CSARLAGVAYNEQFF
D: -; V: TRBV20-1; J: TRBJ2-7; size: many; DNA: TGCAGTGCTGAGCCCGAGGGACCTCGCTCCTACGAGCAGTACTTC; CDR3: CSAEPEGPRSYEQYF
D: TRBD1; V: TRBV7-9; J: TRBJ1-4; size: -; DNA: TGTGCCAGCAGCTTAGTCAGAGACAGGGAGGACGAAAAACTGTTTTTT; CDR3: CASSLVRDREDEKLFF
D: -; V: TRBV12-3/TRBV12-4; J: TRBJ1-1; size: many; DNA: TGTGCCAGCAGCCTCAGGTCAGGGGTAGGCACTGAAGCTTTCTTT; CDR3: CASSLRSGVGTEAFF
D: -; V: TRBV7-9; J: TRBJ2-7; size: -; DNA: TGTGCCAGCAGCCCCATCGACAGTTTCTACGAGCAGTACTTC; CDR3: CASSPIDSFYEQYF
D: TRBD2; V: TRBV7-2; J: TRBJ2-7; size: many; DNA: TGTGCCAGCAGCCCAAGCTCCGGGACTAGCGGCTACGAGCAGTACTTC; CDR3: CASSPSSGTSGYEQYF
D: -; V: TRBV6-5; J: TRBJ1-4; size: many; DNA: TGTGCCAGCAGTTACATCGCAACTAATGAAAAACTGTTTTTT; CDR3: CASSYIATNEKLFF
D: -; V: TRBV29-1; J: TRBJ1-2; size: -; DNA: TGCAGCGTTGTTCGGGTGAACTATGGCTACACCTTC; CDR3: CSVVRVNYGYTF